Detailed here is one T cell receptor (beta chain). The authors' processing: Estimates of nucleated cell counts were drawn from the amplification of reference gene primers. The data were produced by immunoSEQ multiplex PCR, yet TCRdb's version contains in-frame clones alone and is incomplete. Clone size and V and J calls were adopted from that table, with D and trimming inferred from the DNA. The table shows over 45,000 clones, with roughly nine tenths occurring only once. The record originates from a study of blood T cell repertoires in COVID-19. Study-level information: The United States, Italy and Spain supplied acute and convalescent COVID-19 samples. PBMCs, B-cell-depleted T cells, or T cells were the source of the cDNA or gDNA that made up the material.

The germline V gene encodes CDR1 MGHRA and CDR2 YSYEKL. The CDR3 has 13 residues. V lost 6 bases to trimming and J lost 0 bases, with 9 bases between them. The clonotype was recovered from a woman aged 60 to 75 with active or convalescent COVID-19. Sequencing was performed on peripheral blood. The chain joins TRBV4-1 to TRBJ2-7, with D uncertain. The CDR3 protein is CASSRSISYEQYF. The CDR3 DNA follows: TGCGCCAGCAGTCGGTCTATCTCCTACGAGCAGTACTTC.